A selection of T cell receptor beta chains follows, all from one sample in a study of T cell repertoires in cytomegalovirus infection. Which antigens these TCRs recognize remains unknown. MiXCR, applied by TCRdb to the reads, yields one record per CDR3 protein. Of approximately 470,000 distinct CDR3 sequences in the sample, more than 40% were seen once. This specimen consisted of cultured PBMCs, obtained from culture after CMV antigen stimulation. The receptor source for this set is a human donor in good health (CMV status not recorded). Some clones in this sample may be carry-over from other donors' samples. Both conserved end residues are part of each CDR3. D genes are given only for firm matches. Clone size, where shown, is once, few, many, or a class for clones that have expanded.

clone_size: few; v_call: TRBV12-3/TRBV12-4; j_call: TRBJ2-7; d_call: -; cdr3_aa: CASSLGSGGYEQYF; cdr3_nt: TGTGCCAGCAGTTTAGGATCTGGGGGTTACGAGCAGTACTTC
clone_size: -; v_call: TRBV7-6; j_call: TRBJ2-2; d_call: -; cdr3_aa: CASSSLKSTGELFF; cdr3_nt: TGTGCCAGCAGCTCCCTCAAGAGCACCGGGGAGCTGTTTTTT
clone_size: -; v_call: TRBV7-6; j_call: TRBJ2-7; d_call: -; cdr3_aa: CASSLARGGPIYEQYF; cdr3_nt: TGTGCCAGCAGCTTAGCGCGTGGCGGGCCCATCTACGAGCAGTACTTC
clone_size: -; v_call: TRBV7-2; j_call: TRBJ2-7; d_call: -; cdr3_aa: CASSLRAGNYEQYF; cdr3_nt: TGTGCCAGCAGCTTACGAGCAGGGAATTACGAGCAGTACTTC
clone_size: few; v_call: TRBV19; j_call: TRBJ2-1; d_call: TRBD1; cdr3_aa: CASSTSGTGYSNEQFF; cdr3_nt: TGTGCCAGTAGTACCTCGGGGACAGGGTATAGCAATGAGCAGTTCTTC
clone_size: few; v_call: TRBV7-2; j_call: TRBJ2-1; d_call: TRBD2; cdr3_aa: CASSLPSGTYNEQFF; cdr3_nt: TGTGCCAGCAGCTTACCCAGCGGGACCTACAATGAGCAGTTCTTC
clone_size: few; v_call: TRBV4-1; j_call: TRBJ2-7; d_call: -; cdr3_aa: CASSHPTGNYEQYF; cdr3_nt: TGCGCCAGCAGCCACCCTACAGGGAATTACGAGCAGTACTTC
clone_size: -; v_call: TRBV28; j_call: TRBJ2-4; d_call: -; cdr3_aa: CASSSPPGGGGNIQYF; cdr3_nt: TGTGCCAGCAGTTCACCCCCAGGGGGGGGAGGAAACATTCAGTACTTC
clone_size: few; v_call: TRBV7-9; j_call: TRBJ1-2; d_call: TRBD1; cdr3_aa: CASSLGRTGAYGYTF; cdr3_nt: TGTGCCAGCAGCTTAGGAAGGACAGGTGCCTATGGCTACACCTTC
clone_size: few; v_call: TRBV6-1; j_call: TRBJ2-2; d_call: -; cdr3_aa: CASKGPRGTGELFF; cdr3_nt: TGTGCCAGCAAGGGACCCCGTGGGACCGGGGAGCTGTTTTTT
clone_size: few; v_call: TRBV6-2/TRBV6-3; j_call: TRBJ1-2; d_call: -; cdr3_aa: CASSYFPGNRYGYTF; cdr3_nt: TGTGCCAGCAGTTACTTTCCGGGCAACCGCTATGGCTACACCTTC
clone_size: -; v_call: TRBV12-3/TRBV12-4; j_call: TRBJ2-5; d_call: -; cdr3_aa: CASSLMRGETQYF; cdr3_nt: TGTGCCAGCAGTTTAATGCGGGGAGAGACCCAGTACTTC
clone_size: -; v_call: TRBV6-6; j_call: TRBJ1-5; d_call: -; cdr3_aa: CASRLLRDGFNQPQHF; cdr3_nt: TGTGCCAGCAGACTTCTCCGGGACGGGTTCAATCAGCCCCAGCATTTT
clone_size: few; v_call: TRBV6-5; j_call: TRBJ1-1; d_call: -; cdr3_aa: CASRGVLNTEAFF; cdr3_nt: TGTGCCAGCAGGGGGGTACTGAACACTGAAGCTTTCTTT
clone_size: -; v_call: TRBV6-2/TRBV6-3; j_call: TRBJ1-1; d_call: -; cdr3_aa: CASSRRSMNTEAFF; cdr3_nt: TGTGCCAGCAGCCGCCGGTCGATGAACACTGAAGCTTTCTTT
clone_size: few; v_call: TRBV7-2; j_call: TRBJ2-7; d_call: TRBD2; cdr3_aa: CASSLGGGGAGREQYF; cdr3_nt: TGTGCCAGCAGCTTAGGTGGCGGGGGGGCGGGTCGGGAGCAGTACTTC
clone_size: few; v_call: TRBV7-6; j_call: TRBJ2-2; d_call: -; cdr3_aa: CASSYTGEDTGELFF; cdr3_nt: TGTGCCAGCAGCTATACAGGGGAGGACACCGGGGAGCTGTTTTTT
clone_size: -; v_call: TRBV7-2; j_call: TRBJ2-7; d_call: -; cdr3_aa: CASSPSRRGRQYF; cdr3_nt: TGTGCCAGCAGCCCTTCGAGGCGTGGTAGACAGTACTTC
clone_size: -; v_call: TRBV7-6; j_call: TRBJ1-5; d_call: -; cdr3_aa: CASSLGVGRALNQPQHF; cdr3_nt: TGTGCCAGCAGCTTAGGCGTCGGCAGGGCCCTTAATCAGCCCCAGCATTTT